The 9 T cell receptor beta chains below were found in one sample sequenced in a study of blood T cell repertoires in COVID-19. The data were produced by immunoSEQ multiplex PCR, yet TCRdb's version contains in-frame clones alone and is incomplete. The sample consists of approximately 150,000 clones, 84% of them appearing once. The sample taken for sequencing was PBMCs or T cells enriched from blood (not recorded which). The source is a woman between 50 and 59 years old who had recovered from COVID-19.

The chain recombines TRBV3-1 (or the pseudogene TRBV3-2) with TRBJ2-7; D unclear. Germline CDR1 LGHDT, CDR2 YNNKEL (reference sequence). The CDR3 runs to 12 residues. The ends were cut back, 2 bases at V and 2 bases at J, with 4 bases in the middle. DNA of the CDR3: TGTGCCAGCAGCCAACTTACCTACGAGCAGTACTTC. Translation: CASSQLTYEQYF.

V usage is TRBV10-3 and J usage is TRBJ2-7; 7 bases map to TRBD2. Germline V gene lookup returns CDR1 ENHRY and CDR2 SYGVKD. The CDR3 runs 14 residues. V was pared by 3 bases and J by 3 bases, with 5 bases of the junction left unmatched. In nucleotides, the CDR3 is TGTGCCATCAGTGACCAGGGAGGGCGCTACGAGCAGTACTTC. Translated, it gives CAISDQGGRYEQYF.

This chain joins TRBV5-3 and TRBJ1-5; D remains unclear. TRBV5-3 falls under the ORF class, with uncertain function. The V and J ends lost 1 base and 4 bases respectively, with 12 bases between them. The CDR3 is 15 residues long. CDR3 DNA: TGTGCCAGAAGCTTGTTGTGGGCGATTAATCAGCCCCAGCATTTT. This gives the protein CARSLLWAINQPQHF.

The V gene is TRBV9, the J gene TRBJ2-1; TRBD2 might be the D (6 bases). There are 16 residues in the CDR3. The V gene lost 4 bases and the J gene lost 8 bases, with 22 bases spanning the gap. Germline CDR1 SGDLS, CDR2 YYNGEE. The DNA of the CDR3 is TGTGCCAGCAGCAACTTGGGTGGGACTGCCCCCGATGAGCAGTTCTTC. It encodes CASSNLGGTAPDEQFF.

J is TRBJ1-1 and V is TRBV11-2, with a tentative D call TRBD1 (6 bases). Germline V gene sequence: CDR1 SGHAT, CDR2 FQNNGV. V was pared by 5 bases and J by 8 bases, with 18 bases between. CDR3 length: 14 amino acids. The CDR3 loop reads CASSPSRHRVEAFF. The DNA for the CDR3 is TGTGCCAGCAGCCCCTCTCGTCACAGGGTCGAAGCTTTCTTT.

The chain joins TRBV5-1 to TRBJ1-1; D unclear. V shed 4 bases and J shed 1 base, with 11 bases lying between them. The CDR3 is 14 residues long. Germline loops: CDR1 SGHRS, CDR2 YFSETQ. The CDR3 sequence is CASSPGETNTEAFF. For the CDR3, the DNA is TGCGCCAGCAGCCCCGGTGAAACGAACACTGAAGCTTTCTTT.

This chain joins TRBV25-1 and TRBJ1-6; 8 bases agree with TRBD1. Per the germline V gene, CDR1 is MGHDK and CDR2 is SYGVNS. J lost 9 bases, V lost 2 bases, and 3 bases had no gene match. The CDR3 is made up of 14 amino acids. CDR3 amino acids: CASSEGTGRSPLHF. Here the CDR3 DNA reads TGTGCCAGCAGTGAAGGGACAGGCCGTTCACCCCTCCACTTT.

The V and J genes are TRBV19 and TRBJ1-6; D unresolved. V shed 6 bases and J shed 5 bases, with 17 bases lying between them. The CDR3 is 16 residues long. Germline assignment: CDR1 LNHDA and CDR2 SQIVND (reference sequence). Here the CDR3 reads CASRRTVTENNSPLHF. The CDR3 coding sequence is TGTGCCAGTAGACGCACCGTCACAGAGAATAATTCACCCCTCCACTTT.

V is TRBV18 and J is TRBJ1-4; 8 bases agree with TRBD1. Germline values: CDR1 KGHSH, CDR2 LQKENI. V lost 2 bases to trimming and J lost 7 bases; unmatched junction nucleotides: 12. CDR3 length equals 17 residues. This CDR3 is CASSPRTGKDGSEKLFF. The CDR3 nucleotides are TGTGCCAGCTCACCAAGGACAGGGAAGGATGGTTCTGAAAAACTGTTTTTT. Variable domain in full (rest from reference TRBV18 and TRBJ1-4): NAGVMQNPRHLVRRRGQEARLRCSPMKGHSHVYWYRQLPEEGLKFMVYLQKENIIDESGMPKERFSAEFPKEGPSILRIQQVVRGDSAAYFCASSPRTGKDGSEKLFFGSGTQLSVL.